These 20 T cell receptor beta chains share one sample of origin, sequenced in a study of brain T cells in children with intractable seizures. Documented time point: blood from clinic visit 5 months post-surgery; TSC patient then seizure free. Measured with immunoSEQ multiplex PCR; TCRdb has only the in-frame clones, and not every one. The sample yields around 340,000 clones, 85% to 95% seen once. The sequences come from peripheral blood, collected 4 to 5 months after surgery. The receptors were sampled from a boy less than two years old with tuberous sclerosis and intractable seizures.

This chain connects TRBV12-1 to TRBJ1-5; the table gives TRBD1 as D, unverified against the DNA. TRBV12-1 has pseudogene status. There are 13 residues in the CDR3. The CDR3 DNA follows: TGTGCCAGCAACAGACAGGACAATCAGCCCCAGCATTTT. This encodes CASNRQDNQPQHF.

The chain couples TRBV24-1 to TRBJ2-2; 7 nucleotides align to TRBD1. The CDR3 sequence is 15 residues long. V was clipped by 4 bases and J by 6 bases; unmatched bases: 7. Looked up from germline, CDR1 is KGHDR and CDR2 is SFDVKD. CDR3 sequence (DNA): TGTGCCACCAGTGACACCGGGACAGAACCCGGGGAGCTGTTTTTT. Translating gives CATSDTGTEPGELFF.

The chain links TRBV4-1 to TRBJ2-7, with 8 positions matching TRBD1. V lost 0 bases, J lost 5 bases, and 9 bases stayed unmatched. Per the germline V gene, CDR1 is MGHRA and CDR2 is YSYEKL. The CDR3 sequence is 16 residues long. The CDR3 loop reads CASSQDGTGGLDEQYF. The CDR3 DNA is TGCGCCAGCAGCCAAGATGGAACAGGGGGTTTGGACGAGCAGTACTTC.

V is TRBV2 and J is TRBJ2-5, with D possibly TRBD2 on 5 matching bases. CDR3 length: 16 residues. Trimming removed 6 bases from V and 0 bases from J, with 17 bases in between. Germline V gives CDR1 SNHLY, CDR2 FYNNEI. The CDR3 reads CASSKRRLADQETQYF. As DNA, the CDR3 is TGTGCCAGCAGCAAACGCCGCCTAGCAGACCAAGAGACCCAGTACTTC.

The chain is built from TRBV9 and TRBJ2-1; TRBD2 is a possible D gene (5 bases). Trimming shortened V by 4 bases and J by 6 bases, and 17 bases separated the two germline ends. This CDR3 is 15 amino acids long. Looked up from germline, CDR1 is SGDLS and CDR2 is YYNGEE. CDR3 sequence reads: CASSPMGAEINEQFF. CDR3 nucleotide sequence: TGTGCCAGCAGCCCCATGGGAGCAGAGATCAATGAGCAGTTCTTC.

The chain uses TRBV27 and TRBJ1-2; perhaps TRBD1 as D (6 bases). This CDR3 has 14 amino acids. Trimming shortened V by 6 bases and J by 6 bases, and 17 bases separated the two germline ends. Germline V gene lookup returns CDR1 MNHEY and CDR2 SMNVEV (reference sequence). The CDR3 coding sequence is TGTGCCAGCAGGGCCATGGGGGCTTTAGATGGCTACACCTTC. It translates to CASRAMGALDGYTF.

This clone was recorded a few times. J is TRBJ2-7 and V is TRBV3-1 (or the pseudogene TRBV3-2); 9 bases are shared with TRBD1. Unmatched junction bases numbered 6, after V lost 1 base and J lost 5 bases. The length of the CDR3 is 15 residues. From germline, CDR1 is LGHDT and CDR2 YNNKEL (reference sequence). Written as DNA, the CDR3 is TGTGCCAGCAGCCAAGCCCAGACAGGGGGAAACGAGCAGTACTTC. It is translated as CASSQAQTGGNEQYF.

The chain employs TRBV10-3 and TRBJ2-7, with 9 bases matching TRBD1. The J segment lost 3 bases and the V segment lost 4 bases, leaving 7 bases of the junction unmatched. Germline V gene sequence: CDR1 ENHRY, CDR2 SYGVKD. This CDR3 region has 15 residues. CDR3 protein: CAISGPDRGGYEQYF. The CDR3 DNA follows: TGTGCCATCAGTGGACCCGACAGGGGGGGCTACGAGCAGTACTTC.

This rearrangement joins TRBV19 to TRBJ1-3; D gene uncertain. The CDR3 has 17 amino acids. Germline-derived CDR1 and CDR2 are LNHDA and SQIVND (reference sequence). Trimming took 5 bases from V and 0 from J, leaving 17 bases between them. Here the CDR3 DNA reads TGTGCCAGTAGTCGCTACGCCTACACTTTCTCTGGAAACACCATATATTTT. It yields the protein CASSRYAYTFSGNTIYF.

V gene TRBV4-2 combines with J gene TRBJ2-1; 13 nucleotides line up with TRBD2. The CDR3 sequence is 17 residues long. CDR1 and CDR2 from the germline V gene are LGHNA and YNFKEQ. V lost 4 bases, J lost 3 bases, and 6 bases stayed unmatched. This CDR3 is CASSPPGTSGIYNEQFF. The CDR3 bases are TGTGCCAGCAGCCCTCCCGGGACTAGCGGGATCTACAATGAGCAGTTCTTC.

The chain is built from TRBV10-2 and TRBJ2-5, with 8 bases fitting TRBD1. V trimming: 3 bases; J trimming: 3 bases; junction bases outside the gene matches: 9. The CDR3 has 16 residues. Germline V gives CDR1 WSHSY, CDR2 SAAADI. This CDR3 is CASSEPRTGRKETQYF. The CDR3 DNA reads TGCGCCAGCAGTGAACCCCGGACAGGGAGGAAAGAGACCCAGTACTTC.

This clone was seen more than once but under ten times. The chain links TRBV6-5 to TRBJ1-5; TRBD1 agrees at 9 bases. The CDR3 spans 15 residues. After removal of 4 bases from V and 1 base from J, the junction contained 2 bases not matched to a gene. Germline loops: CDR1 MNHEY, CDR2 SVGAGI. CDR3 nucleotides: TGTGCCAGCAGTTCACAGGGGGCGAGCAATCAGCCCCAGCATTTT. It is translated as CASSSQGASNQPQHF.

The V call is TRBV30, the J call TRBJ1-2; weak D call: TRBD1 (6 bases). The CDR3 sequence is 15 residues long. V was trimmed by 0 bases and J by 2 bases, leaving 13 bases between them. Germline assignment: CDR1 GTSNPN and CDR2 SVGIG (reference sequence). CDR3 amino acids: CAWSVPGRGNYGYTF. In DNA, the CDR3 is TGTGCCTGGAGTGTGCCAGGGAGGGGGAACTATGGCTACACCTTC. Supplemented by reference TRBV30 and TRBJ1-2, the full variable domain reads SQTIHQWPATLVQPVGSPLSLECTVEGTSNPNLYWYRQAAGRGLQLLFYSVGIGQISSEVPQNLSASRPQDRQFILSSKKLLLSDSGFYLCAWSVPGRGNYGYTFGSGTRLTVV.

The J gene is TRBJ2-5, the V gene TRBV2, with TRBD2 as a possible D gene (7 bases). With 0 bases removed from V and 4 bases from J, the gap between germline ends came to 18 bases. The germline V gene has CDR1 SNHLY and CDR2 FYNNEI. The CDR3 sequence is 17 residues long. As DNA, the CDR3 is TGTGCCAGCAGTGAAGCCCGGGGGGCTACTTTAGCAGAGACCCAGTACTTC. Residues: CASSEARGATLAETQYF.

This chain connects TRBV18 to TRBJ1-5; D is uncertain. V dropped 1 base and J dropped 0 bases, with 16 bases sitting between them. Germline lookup yields CDR1 KGHSH and CDR2 LQKENI. The CDR3 is 18 residues long. The CDR3 DNA follows: TGTGCCAGCTCACCACTCGCGTTCCAAGACGTTAGCAATCAGCCCCAGCATTTT. Its translation: CASSPLAFQDVSNQPQHF. Supplemented by reference TRBV18 and TRBJ1-5, the full variable domain reads NAGVMQNPRHLVRRRGQEARLRCSPMKGHSHVYWYRQLPEEGLKFMVYLQKENIIDESGMPKERFSAEFPKEGPSILRIQQVVRGDSAAYFCASSPLAFQDVSNQPQHFGDGTRLSIL.

J is TRBJ2-6 and V is TRBV2; D perhaps matches TRBD2 (5 bases). The V end lost 6 bases, the J end lost 0 bases, and 21 bases lay between the germline ends. Germline CDR1 is SNHLY and CDR2 is FYNNEI. The CDR3 runs 19 residues. The CDR3 loop reads CASRETTRIGSSGANVLTF. DNA of the CDR3: TGTGCCAGCAGGGAAACCACTCGGATTGGGAGCTCTGGGGCCAACGTCCTGACTTTC.

The chain joins TRBV3-1 (or the pseudogene TRBV3-2) to TRBJ1-6; TRBD1 matches 7 bases. This CDR3 region has 17 residues. CDR1 and CDR2 from the germline V gene are LGHDT and YNNKEL (reference sequence). The V segment lost 0 bases and the J segment 7 bases; nucleotides outside the gene matches: 9. The CDR3 loop is CASSQEQGSQFNSPLHF. CDR3 bases: TGTGCCAGCAGCCAAGAACAGGGGTCCCAATTCAATTCACCCCTCCACTTT.

This clone was seen just once. The V and J genes are TRBV27 and TRBJ2-1, with 14 bases that match TRBD2. V shed 6 bases, J shed 2 bases, and the junction held 9 bases outside the gene matches. Germline CDR1 and CDR2: MNHEY and SMNVEV (reference sequence). This CDR3 is built from 18 residues. The CDR3 nucleotides are TGTGCCAGCAGGCGCCGGACTAGCGGGAGGTATGCCTACAATGAGCAGTTCTTC. It is translated as CASRRRTSGRYAYNEQFF.

V and J are TRBV6-6 and TRBJ2-7, with 10 positions matching TRBD1. The CDR3 consists of 19 residues. The germline V gene encodes CDR1 MNHNY and CDR2 SVGAGI (reference sequence). The trim removed 5 bases at V and 1 base at J, leaving 17 bases unmatched. CDR3 sequence (DNA): TGTGCCAGCAGTCCCTTCTATATCTACGGGACAGGGGAATCCTACGAGCAGTACTTC. This translates into CASSPFYIYGTGESYEQYF.

The V call is TRBV6-5, the J call TRBJ1-5, with D maybe TRBD1 (5 bases). CDR3 size: 14 residues. V gave up 11 bases and J gave up 2 bases, with 16 bases separating them. From germline, CDR1 is MNHEY and CDR2 SVGAGI. The CDR3 DNA sequence: TGTGCCCTCGGACGGGGCCTTGGCAATCAGCCCCAGCATTTT. Translating it yields CALGRGLGNQPQHF.